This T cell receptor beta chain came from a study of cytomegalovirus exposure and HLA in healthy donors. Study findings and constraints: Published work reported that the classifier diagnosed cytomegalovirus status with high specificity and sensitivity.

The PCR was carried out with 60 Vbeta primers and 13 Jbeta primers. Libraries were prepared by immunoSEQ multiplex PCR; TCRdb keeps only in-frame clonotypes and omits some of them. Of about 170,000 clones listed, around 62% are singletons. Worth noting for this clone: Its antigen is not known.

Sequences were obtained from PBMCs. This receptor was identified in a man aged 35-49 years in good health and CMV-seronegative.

In DNA form, the CDR3 reads TGTGCCAGTAGCTGGTATTCGGGCACAGATACGCAGTATTTT. Amino acid sequence: CASSWYSGTDTQYF. This chain connects TRBV19 to TRBJ2-3; D gene ambiguous. Germline-derived CDR1 and CDR2 are LNHDA and SQIVND (reference sequence). V was clipped by 6 bases and J by 1 base, with 11 bases between them. CDR3 length equals 14 residues.